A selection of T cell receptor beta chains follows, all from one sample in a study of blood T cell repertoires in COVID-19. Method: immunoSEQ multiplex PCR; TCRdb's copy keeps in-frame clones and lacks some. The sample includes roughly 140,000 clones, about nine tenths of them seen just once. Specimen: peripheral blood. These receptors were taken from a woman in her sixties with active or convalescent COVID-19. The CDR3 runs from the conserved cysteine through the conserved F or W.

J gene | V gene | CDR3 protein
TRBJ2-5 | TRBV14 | CASSQGWQGAGTQYF
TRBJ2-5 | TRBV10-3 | CAISESTGQETQYF
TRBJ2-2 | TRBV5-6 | CASSLGGLTGELFF
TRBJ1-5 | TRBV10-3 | CAISGDSNSNQPQHF
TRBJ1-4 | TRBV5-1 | CARSRGGVSTNEKLFF
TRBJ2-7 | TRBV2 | CASSEVTSGTYEQYF
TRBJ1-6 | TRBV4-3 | CASSQDWTGEVSDNSPLHF
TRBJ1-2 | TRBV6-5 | CASTLQSGVGGYTF
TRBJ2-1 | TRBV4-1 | CASSHLGGVSYNEQFF
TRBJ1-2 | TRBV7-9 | CASSSPGQDPENYGYTF
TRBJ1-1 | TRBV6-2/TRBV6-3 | CASSYGTGSTEAFF
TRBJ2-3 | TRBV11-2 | CASSQGLASVTDTQYF
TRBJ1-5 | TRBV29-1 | CSVAGGTGQPQHF
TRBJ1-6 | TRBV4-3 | CASSQDGAGGYSPLHF
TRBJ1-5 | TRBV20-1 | CSASQSQGAQNQPQHF
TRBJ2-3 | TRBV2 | CASSELAWAPDTQYF
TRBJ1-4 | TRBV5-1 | CASSPRQGGVATNEKLFF
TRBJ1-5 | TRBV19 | CASSGGGPQHF
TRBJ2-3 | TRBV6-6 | CASSSDLGPDTQYF
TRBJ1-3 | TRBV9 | CASSVDLYTRDTIYF
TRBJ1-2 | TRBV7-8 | CASSLGGQETYGYTF
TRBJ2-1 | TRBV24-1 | CATSRGGGSYEQFF
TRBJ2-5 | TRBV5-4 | CASSLEGGRETQYF
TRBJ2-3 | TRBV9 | CASSVEGSGGATDTQYF
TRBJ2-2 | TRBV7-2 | CASSRGAPGELFF
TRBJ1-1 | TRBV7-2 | CASSSFTGVGTEAFF
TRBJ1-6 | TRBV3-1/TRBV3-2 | CASGTGANSPLHF
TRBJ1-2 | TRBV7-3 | CASSVDINYGYTF
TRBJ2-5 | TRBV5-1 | CASSLSGGWETQYF
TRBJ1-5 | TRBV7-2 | CASSLINGQAQHF
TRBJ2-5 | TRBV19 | CASSIVSQETQYF
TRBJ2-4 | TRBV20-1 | CSGGRSNIQYF
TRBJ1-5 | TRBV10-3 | CAISETGQGDQPQHF
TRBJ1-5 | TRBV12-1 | CASSLDRVGNQPQHF
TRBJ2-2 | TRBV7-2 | CASKGDPQSGELFF
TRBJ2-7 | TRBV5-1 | CASSPSTSGVTYEQYF
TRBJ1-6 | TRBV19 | CASSIEGVTINSPLHF